This T cell receptor (beta chain) was found in a study of blood T cell repertoires in COVID-19. Across the study: The United States, Italy and Spain provided the acute and convalescent COVID-19 samples. From T cells, B-cell-depleted T cells, or PBMCs came the material, which was cDNA or gDNA.

In the study's own analysis: Amplification from reference gene primers served as the basis for estimated nucleated cell counts. The protocol was immunoSEQ multiplex PCR, while the TCRdb copy is restricted to in-frame clones and leaves out a portion. V and J calls and clone size are copied from that table; D and trimming were computed from the DNA. This table holds roughly 150,000 clones, around 77% found once. The sequence came from a man aged 50 or older with active or convalescent COVID-19. Specimen: peripheral blood.

The CDR3 loop is CASSPTTGTGVSVNSPLHF. The CDR3 DNA reads TGTGCCAGCAGTCCAACGACCGGGACAGGGGTATCTGTTAATTCACCCCTCCACTTT. The rearrangement links TRBV27 to TRBJ1-6; 10 bases are shared with TRBD1. This CDR3 has 19 residues. V was clipped by 5 bases and J by 6 bases; unmatched bases: 16. Germline CDR1 and CDR2: MNHEY and SMNVEV (reference sequence).